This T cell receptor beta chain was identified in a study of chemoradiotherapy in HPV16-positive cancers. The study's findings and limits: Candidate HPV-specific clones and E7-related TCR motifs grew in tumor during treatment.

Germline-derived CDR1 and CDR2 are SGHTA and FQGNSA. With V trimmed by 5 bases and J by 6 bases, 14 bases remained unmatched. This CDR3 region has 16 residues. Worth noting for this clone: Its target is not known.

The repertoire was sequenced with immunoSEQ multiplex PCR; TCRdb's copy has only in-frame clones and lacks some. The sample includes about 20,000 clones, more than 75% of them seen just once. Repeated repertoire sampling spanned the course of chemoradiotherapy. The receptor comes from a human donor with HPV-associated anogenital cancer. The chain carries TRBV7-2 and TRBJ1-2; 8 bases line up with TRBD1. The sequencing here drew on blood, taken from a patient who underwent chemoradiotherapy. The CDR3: CASSPRQGLDFNGYTF. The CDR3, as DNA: TGTGCCAGCAGCCCGCGACAGGGGTTGGATTTCAATGGCTACACCTTC.